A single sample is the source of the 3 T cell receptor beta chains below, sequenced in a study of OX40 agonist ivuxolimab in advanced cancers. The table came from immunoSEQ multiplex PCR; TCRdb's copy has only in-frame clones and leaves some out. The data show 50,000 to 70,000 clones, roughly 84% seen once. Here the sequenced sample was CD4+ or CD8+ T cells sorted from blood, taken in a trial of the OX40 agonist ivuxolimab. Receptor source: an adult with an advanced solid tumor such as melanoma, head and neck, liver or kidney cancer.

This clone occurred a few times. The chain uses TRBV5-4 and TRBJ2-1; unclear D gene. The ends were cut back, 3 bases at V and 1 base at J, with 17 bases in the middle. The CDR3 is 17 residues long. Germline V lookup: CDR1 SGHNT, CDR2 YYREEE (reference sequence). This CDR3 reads CASSSAPSPGSYNEQFF. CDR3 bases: TGTGCCAGCAGCTCCGCTCCTTCGCCGGGTTCCTACAATGAGCAGTTCTTC. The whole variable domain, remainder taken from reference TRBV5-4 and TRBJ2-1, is ETGVTQSPTHLIKTRGQQVTLRCSSQSGHNTVSWYQQALGQGPQFIFQYYREEENGRGNFPPRFSGLQFPNYSSELNVNALELDDSALYLCASSSAPSPGSYNEQFFGPGTRLTVL.

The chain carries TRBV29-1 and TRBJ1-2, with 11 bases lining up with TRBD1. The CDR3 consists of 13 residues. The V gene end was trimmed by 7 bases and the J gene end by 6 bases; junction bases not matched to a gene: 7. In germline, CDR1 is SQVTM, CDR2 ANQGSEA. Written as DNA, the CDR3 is TGCAGCGGAACCTGGGACAGGGGGGATGGCTACACCTTC. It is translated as CSGTWDRGDGYTF.

The DNA for the CDR3 is TGCAGCGTTTCCCCTGGACTCCACACAGATACGCAGTATTTT. Protein product: CSVSPGLHTDTQYF. The rearrangement links TRBV29-1 to TRBJ2-3, with a tentative D call TRBD2 (5 bases). V was clipped by 5 bases and J by 2 bases, with 14 bases between them. CDR1 SQVTM and CDR2 ANQGSEA come from the germline V gene. The CDR3 covers 14 residues.